The sequence of this TCR beta chain was determined in a study of T cells in localized non-small cell lung cancer. The protocol was immunoSEQ multiplex PCR, while the TCRdb copy is restricted to in-frame clones and leaves out a portion. The sample lists around 23,000 clones, roughly 87% seen once, with almost 30% in the top ten. Worth noting for this clone: What it recognizes is unknown.

CDR3 length: 15 amino acids. Trimming took off 4 bases at V and 6 bases at J, with 18 bases between the two ends. The germline CDR1 and CDR2 sequences are SEHNR and FQNEAQ (reference sequence). The study, taken as a whole, reports: A single tumor region was sequenced, leaving heterogeneity possible. Appearance in adjacent lung was seen for a median around 61 of the top 100 tumor clones. Among the tissues sampled, uninvolved adjacent lung had the highest T cell clonality, above tumor. The study linked higher blood T cell density to longer overall survival.

V and J are TRBV7-9 and TRBJ1-1; TRBD1 might be the D (6 bases). This sequence was found in a male donor at least 60 years old with stage II lung adenocarcinoma. The source material was peripheral blood mononuclear cells, sampled before any cancer treatment. CDR3 nucleotides: TGTGCCAGCAGCTACACAGAACAGGGAGTAGCTGAAGCTTTCTTT. It yields the protein CASSYTEQGVAEAFF.